This T cell receptor (beta chain) was captured in a study of CD8 T cells in ankylosing spondylitis. Broader study findings: Within ankylosing spondylitis blood, a TCR beta motif made up of eight or nine highly homologous variants appeared to be characteristic. Disease-associated clones were CD8+ and fairly uncommon in peripheral blood. Reactive arthritis synovial fluid and blood were previously reported to contain some motif variants.

Germline V CDR1 and CDR2: MDHEN, SYDVKM. CDR3 length equals 11 residues. TCRdb processed the 5' RACE reads anew with MiXCR; each CDR3 protein has one entry. The sample records some 250,000 distinct CDR3 sequences, around 11% being singletons. The sample holds a few counts of this clonotype. Its specificity is not known. The sequencing input was blood, either unsorted or a sorted T cell fraction (not recorded which). The clonotype comes from a male donor with ankylosing spondylitis or in good health (not recorded which). J is TRBJ2-1 and V is TRBV28; a possible D gene is TRBD2 (5 bases). CDR3 sequence reads: CASGWYNEQFF. As DNA, the CDR3 is TGTGCGAGCGGTTGGTACAATGAGCAGTTCTTC.